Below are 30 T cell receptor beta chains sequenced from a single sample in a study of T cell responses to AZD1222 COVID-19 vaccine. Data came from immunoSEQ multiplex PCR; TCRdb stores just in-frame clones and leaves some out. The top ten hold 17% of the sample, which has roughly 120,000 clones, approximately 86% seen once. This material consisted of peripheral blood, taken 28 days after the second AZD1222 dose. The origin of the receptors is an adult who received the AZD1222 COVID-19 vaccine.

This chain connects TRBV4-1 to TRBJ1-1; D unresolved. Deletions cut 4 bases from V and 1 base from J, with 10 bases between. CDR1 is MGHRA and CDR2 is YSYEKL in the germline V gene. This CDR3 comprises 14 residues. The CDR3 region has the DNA TGCGCCAGCAGCCTTAACTCCTGGAACACTGAAGCTTTCTTT. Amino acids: CASSLNSWNTEAFF.

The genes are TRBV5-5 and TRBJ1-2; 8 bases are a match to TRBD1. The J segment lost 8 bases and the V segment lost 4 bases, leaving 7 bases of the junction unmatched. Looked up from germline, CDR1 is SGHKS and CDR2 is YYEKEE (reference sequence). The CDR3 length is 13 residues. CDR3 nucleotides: TGTGCCAGCAGCCCTCAGGGGGCAGGCGGCTACACCTTC. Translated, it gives CASSPQGAGGYTF.

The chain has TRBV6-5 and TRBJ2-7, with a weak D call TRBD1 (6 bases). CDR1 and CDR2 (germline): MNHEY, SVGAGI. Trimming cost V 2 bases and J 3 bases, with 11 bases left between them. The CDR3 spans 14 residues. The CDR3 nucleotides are TGTGCCAGCAGTTACGGGCAGGGGTACTACGAGCAGTACTTC. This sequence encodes CASSYGQGYYEQYF.

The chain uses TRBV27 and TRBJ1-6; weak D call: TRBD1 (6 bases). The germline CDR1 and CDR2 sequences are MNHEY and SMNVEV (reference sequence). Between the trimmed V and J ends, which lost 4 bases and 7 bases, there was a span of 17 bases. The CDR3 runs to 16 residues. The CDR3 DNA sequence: TGTGCCAGCAGTTATTTGGCGGGACATCAGAATTCACCCCTCCACTTT. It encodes CASSYLAGHQNSPLHF.

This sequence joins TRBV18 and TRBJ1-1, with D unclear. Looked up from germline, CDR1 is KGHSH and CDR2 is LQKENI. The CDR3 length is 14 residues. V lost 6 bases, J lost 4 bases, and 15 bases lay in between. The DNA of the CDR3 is TGTGCCAGCTCTGGCGGAGTGGGGAGCACTGAAGCTTTCTTT. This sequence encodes CASSGGVGSTEAFF.

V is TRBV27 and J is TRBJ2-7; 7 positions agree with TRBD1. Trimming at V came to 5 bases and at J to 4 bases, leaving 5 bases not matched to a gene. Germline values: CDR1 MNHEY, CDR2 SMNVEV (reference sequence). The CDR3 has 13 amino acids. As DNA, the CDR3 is TGTGCCAGCAGTCTGGGACAGCTGTACGAGCAGTACTTC. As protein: CASSLGQLYEQYF.

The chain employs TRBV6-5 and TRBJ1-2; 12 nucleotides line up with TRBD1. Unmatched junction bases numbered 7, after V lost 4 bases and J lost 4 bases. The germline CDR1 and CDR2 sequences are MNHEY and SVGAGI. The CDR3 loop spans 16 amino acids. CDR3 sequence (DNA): TGTGCCAGCAGTTTTTTAGGGACAGGGGGCTTCTATGGCTACACCTTC. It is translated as CASSFLGTGGFYGYTF.

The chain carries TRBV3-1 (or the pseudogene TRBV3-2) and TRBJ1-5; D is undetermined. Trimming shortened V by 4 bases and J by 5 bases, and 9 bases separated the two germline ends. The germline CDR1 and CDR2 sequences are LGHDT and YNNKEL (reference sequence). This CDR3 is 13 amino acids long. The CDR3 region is CASSPLMDQPQHF. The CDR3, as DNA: TGTGCCAGCAGCCCACTAATGGATCAGCCCCAGCATTTT.

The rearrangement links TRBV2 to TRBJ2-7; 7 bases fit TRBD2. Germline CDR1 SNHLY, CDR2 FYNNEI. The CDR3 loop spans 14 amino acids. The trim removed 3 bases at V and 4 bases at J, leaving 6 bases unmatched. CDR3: CASSEQREVYEQYF. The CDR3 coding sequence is TGTGCCAGCAGTGAGCAACGGGAGGTTTACGAGCAGTACTTC.

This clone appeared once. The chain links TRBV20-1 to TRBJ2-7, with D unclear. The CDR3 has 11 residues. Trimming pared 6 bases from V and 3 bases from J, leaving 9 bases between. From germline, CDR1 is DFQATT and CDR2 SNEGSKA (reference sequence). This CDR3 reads CSAPDNYEQYF. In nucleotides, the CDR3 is TGCAGTGCGCCTGACAACTACGAGCAGTACTTC.

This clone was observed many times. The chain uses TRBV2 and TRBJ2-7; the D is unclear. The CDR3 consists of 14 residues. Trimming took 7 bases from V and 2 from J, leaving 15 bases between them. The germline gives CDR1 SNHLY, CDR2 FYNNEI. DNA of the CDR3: TGTGCCAGCATAATGTCAGCCGGAGCCTACGAGCAGTACTTC. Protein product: CASIMSAGAYEQYF.

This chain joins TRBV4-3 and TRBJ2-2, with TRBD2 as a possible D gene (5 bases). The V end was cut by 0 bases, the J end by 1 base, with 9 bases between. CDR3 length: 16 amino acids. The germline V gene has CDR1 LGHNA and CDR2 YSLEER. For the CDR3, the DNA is TGCGCCAGCAGCCAAGAACCGGGAATGAACACCGGGGAGCTGTTTTTT. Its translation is CASSQEPGMNTGELFF.

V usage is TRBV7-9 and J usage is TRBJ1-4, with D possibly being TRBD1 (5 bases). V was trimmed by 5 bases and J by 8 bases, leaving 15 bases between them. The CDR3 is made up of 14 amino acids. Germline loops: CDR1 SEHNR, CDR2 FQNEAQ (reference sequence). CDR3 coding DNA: TGTGCCAGCAGCCCCCCGGGGCAGACGGAAAAACTGTTTTTT. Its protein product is CASSPPGQTEKLFF.

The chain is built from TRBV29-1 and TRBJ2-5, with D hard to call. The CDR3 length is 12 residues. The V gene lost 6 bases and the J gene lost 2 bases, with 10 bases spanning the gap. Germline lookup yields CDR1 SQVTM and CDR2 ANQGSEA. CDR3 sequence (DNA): TGCAGCGTCCGTTTGTATCAAGAGACCCAGTACTTC. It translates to CSVRLYQETQYF.

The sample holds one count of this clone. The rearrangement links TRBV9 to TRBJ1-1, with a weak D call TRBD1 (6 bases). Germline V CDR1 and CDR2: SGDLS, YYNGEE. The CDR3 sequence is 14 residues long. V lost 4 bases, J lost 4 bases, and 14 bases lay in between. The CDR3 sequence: CASSPLGGTTEAFF. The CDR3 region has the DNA TGTGCCAGCAGCCCATTGGGGGGCACCACTGAAGCTTTCTTT.

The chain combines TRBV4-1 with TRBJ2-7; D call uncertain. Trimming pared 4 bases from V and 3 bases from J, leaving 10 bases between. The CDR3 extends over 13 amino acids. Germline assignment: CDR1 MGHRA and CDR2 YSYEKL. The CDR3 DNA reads TGCGCCAGCAGCCGTTTATCCGGCTACGAGCAGTACTTC. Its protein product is CASSRLSGYEQYF.

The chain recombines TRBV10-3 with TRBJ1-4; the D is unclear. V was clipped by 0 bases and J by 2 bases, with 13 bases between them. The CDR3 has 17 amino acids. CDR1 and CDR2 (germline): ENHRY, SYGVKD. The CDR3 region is CAISESLLRSTNEKLFF. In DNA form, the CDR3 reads TGTGCCATCAGTGAGTCACTGCTAAGGTCTACTAATGAAAAACTGTTTTTT.

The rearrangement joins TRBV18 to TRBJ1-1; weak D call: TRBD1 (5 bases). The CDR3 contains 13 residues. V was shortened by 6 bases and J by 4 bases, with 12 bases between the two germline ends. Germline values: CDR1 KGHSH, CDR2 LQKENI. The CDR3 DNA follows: TGTGCCAGCTCCCAGGGATCGGCCACTGAAGCTTTCTTT. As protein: CASSQGSATEAFF.

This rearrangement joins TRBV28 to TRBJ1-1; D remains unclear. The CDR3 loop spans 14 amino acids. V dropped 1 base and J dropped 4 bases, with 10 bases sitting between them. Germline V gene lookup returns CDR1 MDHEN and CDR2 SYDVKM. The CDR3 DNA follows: TGTGCCAGCAGTTTATCGTTGCCGGGCACTGAAGCTTTCTTT. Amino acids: CASSLSLPGTEAFF.

The CDR3, as DNA: TGTGCCAGCAGCTCAGGAACGGCCACTAATGAAAAACTGTTTTTT. It codes for CASSSGTATNEKLFF. The chain is built from TRBV11-2 and TRBJ1-4; D remains unclear. Germline V gives CDR1 SGHAT, CDR2 FQNNGV. V was pared by 4 bases and J by 2 bases, with 11 bases between. The CDR3 is made up of 15 amino acids.

In DNA, the CDR3 is TGTGCCAGCAGCTTAGCGGGAGTTCGATCAGATACGCAGTATTTT. It encodes CASSLAGVRSDTQYF. The chain couples TRBV7-9 to TRBJ2-3; a possible D gene is TRBD2 (5 bases). Germline V gene lookup returns CDR1 SEHNR and CDR2 FQNEAQ (reference sequence). The CDR3 has 15 amino acids. V was cut by 0 bases and J by 4 bases, with 11 bases left in between.

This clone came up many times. CDR3 in DNA: TGTGCCACCAGCAGAGGGTGGGGCCAGCCCCAGCATTTT. Translating it yields CATSRGWGQPQHF. The V call is TRBV15, the J call TRBJ1-5; weak D call: TRBD1 (5 bases). The CDR3 totals 13 residues. V was clipped by 1 base and J by 7 bases, with 8 bases between them. Germline V CDR1 and CDR2: LNHNV, YYDKDF (reference sequence). Full variable domain (rest looked up from reference TRBV15 and TRBJ1-5): DAMVIQNPRYQVTQFGKPVTLSCSQTLNHNVMYWYQQKSSQAPKLLFHYYDKDFNNEADTPDNFQSRRPNTSFCFLDIRSPGLGDTAMYLCATSRGWGQPQHFGDGTRLSIL.

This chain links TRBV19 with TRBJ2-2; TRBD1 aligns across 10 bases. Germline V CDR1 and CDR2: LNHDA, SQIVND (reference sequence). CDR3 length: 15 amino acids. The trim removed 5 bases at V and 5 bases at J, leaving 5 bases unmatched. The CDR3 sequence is CASSYGTGVTGELFF. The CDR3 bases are TGTGCCAGTAGTTACGGGACAGGGGTTACCGGGGAGCTGTTTTTT.

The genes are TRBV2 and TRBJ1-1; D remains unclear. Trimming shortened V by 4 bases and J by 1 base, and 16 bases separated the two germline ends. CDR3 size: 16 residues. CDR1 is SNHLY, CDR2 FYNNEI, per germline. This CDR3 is CASSVSRALRNTEAFF. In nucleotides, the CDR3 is TGTGCCAGCAGTGTATCGAGGGCGCTTAGGAACACTGAAGCTTTCTTT. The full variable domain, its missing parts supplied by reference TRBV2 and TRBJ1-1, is EPEVTQTPSHQVTQMGQEVILRCVPISNHLYFYWYRQILGQKVEFLVSFYNNEISEKSEIFDDQFSVERPDGSNFTLKIRSTKLEDSAMYFCASSVSRALRNTEAFFGQGTRLTVV.

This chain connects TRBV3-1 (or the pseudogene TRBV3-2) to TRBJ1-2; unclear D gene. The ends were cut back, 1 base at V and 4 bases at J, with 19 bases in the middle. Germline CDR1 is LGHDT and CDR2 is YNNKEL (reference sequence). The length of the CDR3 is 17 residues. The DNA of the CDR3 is TGTGCCAGCAGCCAAGGATTGGGGAGGAGCCCTTCCTATGGCTACACCTTC. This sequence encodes CASSQGLGRSPSYGYTF.

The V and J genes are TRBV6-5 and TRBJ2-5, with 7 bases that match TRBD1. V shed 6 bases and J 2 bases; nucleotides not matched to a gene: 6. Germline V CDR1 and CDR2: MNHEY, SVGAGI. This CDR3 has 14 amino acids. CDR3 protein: CASSVYRGQETQYF. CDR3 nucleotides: TGTGCCAGCAGCGTCTACAGGGGACAAGAGACCCAGTACTTC.

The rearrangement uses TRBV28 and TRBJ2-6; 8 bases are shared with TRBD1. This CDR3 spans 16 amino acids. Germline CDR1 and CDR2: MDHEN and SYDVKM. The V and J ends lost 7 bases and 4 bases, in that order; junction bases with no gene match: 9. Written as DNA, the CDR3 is TGTGCCAGCAAATCAGGACAGGGCCCCGGGGCCAACGTCCTGACTTTC. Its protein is CASKSGQGPGANVLTF.

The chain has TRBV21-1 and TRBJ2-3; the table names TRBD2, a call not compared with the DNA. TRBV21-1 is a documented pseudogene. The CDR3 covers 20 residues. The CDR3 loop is CASSAPVERGAKIRTDTQYF. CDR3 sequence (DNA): TGTGCCAGCAGCGCTCCGGTCGAGCGGGGGGCCAAGATCCGCACAGATACGCAGTATTTT.

CDR3 amino acids: CASGLGLDQPQHF. The CDR3 bases are TGTGCTAGTGGTTTGGGTCTCGATCAGCCCCAGCATTTT. This chain uses TRBV12-5 with TRBJ1-5; D unclear. The CDR3 has 13 amino acids. Germline V gene data show CDR1 as LGHNT and CDR2 as FRNRAP. The V end was cut by 1 base, the J end by 5 bases, with 6 bases between.

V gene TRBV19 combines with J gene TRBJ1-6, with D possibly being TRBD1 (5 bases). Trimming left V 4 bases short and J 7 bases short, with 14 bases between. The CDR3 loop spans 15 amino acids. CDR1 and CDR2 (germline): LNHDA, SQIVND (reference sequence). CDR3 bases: TGTGCCAGTAGTACGGGGACGGGGGGAAATTCACCCCTCCACTTT. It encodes CASSTGTGGNSPLHF.